These 5 T cell receptor beta chains originate from one sample sequenced in a study of OX40 agonist ivuxolimab in advanced cancers. The data were produced by immunoSEQ multiplex PCR, yet TCRdb's version contains in-frame clones alone and is incomplete. The table includes about 63,000 clones, 87% detected once. The sample in question was CD4+ or CD8+ T cells sorted from blood, obtained in a trial of the OX40 agonist ivuxolimab. The source is an adult with an advanced solid tumor such as melanoma, head and neck, liver or kidney cancer.

The chain links TRBV7-9 to TRBJ2-6; D is unclear. The V end was cut by 8 bases, the J end by 2 bases, with 7 bases between. This CDR3 has 13 amino acids. Germline lookup yields CDR1 SEHNR and CDR2 FQNEAQ (reference sequence). In DNA, the CDR3 is TGTGCCAGCCGGGTAGCTGGGGCCAACGTCCTGACTTTC. Its protein is CASRVAGANVLTF.

For this clone: Other DNA sequences of this sample code for an identical CDR3. This sequence joins TRBV19 and TRBJ2-2, with 11 bases matching TRBD2. The CDR3 spans 14 residues. From germline, CDR1 is LNHDA and CDR2 SQIVND (reference sequence). Losses at the gene ends were 6 bases for V and 5 bases for J; bases not matched to a gene: 2. In DNA, the CDR3 is TGTGCCAGTAGACCTAGCGGGAGGACCGGGGAGCTGTTTTTT. Amino acids: CASRPSGRTGELFF.

The V call is TRBV6-6, the J call TRBJ1-6; TRBD1 aligns across 7 bases. J gave up 4 bases and V 5 bases, and 8 bases lay outside the gene matches. The CDR3 is 16 amino acids. Germline lookup yields CDR1 MNHNY and CDR2 SVGAGI (reference sequence). CDR3 protein: CASSKPEGQYNSPLHF. The CDR3 DNA follows: TGTGCCAGCAGTAAACCCGAGGGACAGTATAATTCACCCCTCCACTTT.

V usage is TRBV11-3 and J usage is TRBJ2-7; D is possibly TRBD2 (6 bases). Germline CDR1 SGHNT, CDR2 YENEEA. CDR3 length: 13 amino acids. V lost 3 bases to trimming and J lost 2 bases, with 8 bases between them. The CDR3 nucleotides are TGTGCCAGCAGCTTCGGCGGGGCCTACGAGCAGTACTTC. Its translation is CASSFGGAYEQYF. The full variable domain, with the rest looked up from reference TRBV11-3 and TRBJ2-7, is EAGVVQSPRYKIIEKKQPVAFWCNPISGHNTLYWYLQNLGQGPELLIRYENEEAVDDSQLPKDRFSAERLKGVDSTLKIQPAELGDSAVYLCASSFGGAYEQYFGPGTRLTVT.

This chain joins TRBV19 and TRBJ2-5; D is uncertain. Trimming removed 3 bases from V and 5 bases from J, with 13 bases in between. Per the germline V gene, CDR1 is LNHDA and CDR2 is SQIVND (reference sequence). The CDR3 runs to 14 residues. CDR3 bases: TGTGCCAGTAGTATCTCCCCCGATTGGGAGACCCAGTACTTC. Amino acid sequence: CASSISPDWETQYF.